The source of this T cell receptor beta chain is a study of cytomegalovirus exposure and HLA in healthy donors (dated by TCRdb to 2017 to 2019). Study-level background: In an earlier analysis of approximately 500 of the donors, about 270 Gb of sequence data and 90 million to 120 million unique TCR beta sequences from roughly 180 million T cells were reported. An early release that covered around 590 HLA-typed donors contained approximately 300 gigabases of sequencing data and tens of millions of unique TCR sequences. Of the 398 genotyped donors, around 81% fell in the genetic ancestry cluster associated with self-reported Caucasian donors. The study aimed to test whether signatures of past pathogen exposure could be identified by cataloging public T cell receptors. The study profiled the T cell repertoires of more than 500 subjects by immunosequencing and related them to cytomegalovirus serostatus. Besides the first cohort of under 700 subjects, a separate validation cohort made up of 120 different subjects was used. The study combined high-throughput TCR immunosequencing, statistical association of individual TCRs with disease status, and machine learning to predict cytomegalovirus infection status. A later analysis re-examined previously published TCR beta repertoires from around 670 donors and added high-resolution HLA genotyping to investigate patterns of TCR occurrence. Rather than drawing on any new phenotypic data, the later analysis identified candidate immune exposures from TCR beta sequences and the way those sequences occurred across donors. An earlier analysis of 587 of the donors applied high-throughput TCR beta sequencing to assess whether each TCR beta V gene segment acted as functional or pseudogenic. Donor age, sex, ethnicity and CMV serostatus were compiled alongside the repertoire data. A later genetic analysis used genome-wide SNP genotypes for about 60% of the roughly 700 donors, treating that subset as a discovery cohort. Every repertoire in the discovery cohort had been generated on one and the same sequencing platform. Class I and class II HLA loci were covered by the typing at four-digit resolution. Typing coverage varied by locus: 629-630 donors for A, B, C, DRB1 and DQB1; roughly 510 for DQA1; about 570 for DPA1; some 470 for DPB1. Five DR-DQ haplotypes were handled as single units for association and clustering because linkage in the cohort was strong. Across 300 to 500 genotyped donors of the cohort, an average of approximately 220,000 unique TCR beta nucleotide sequences per donor were sequenced, and 15% to 20% of those sequences were non-productive.

Here is what the overall study found, with its caveats: In this cohort, only TCR beta chains were sequenced, and detectable features were limited by the absence of alpha or paired-chain data. The study listed approximately 150 TCR beta chains as associated with cytomegalovirus. When HLA alleles, especially DR and DQ, strongly co-occurred, TCR associations were difficult to assign to individual alleles. Compared with equally common non-associated chains, HLA-associated TCR beta chains in a later analysis were more clonally expanded and had lower generation probabilities. Three of the identified cytomegalovirus-associated TCR beta chains were confirmed in vitro to be specific for cytomegalovirus antigens. At a false discovery rate of 0.05, a later analysis linked 16,951 TCR beta sequences to specific HLA alleles. Some IMGT-functional V segments, including TRBV6-2 and TRBV6-3, could not be told apart with the 87-base-pair reads, so those segments were excluded. It was suggested by the authors that the approach could potentially be generalized to other disease states and immunological phenotypes. An earlier analysis of around 540 of the donors showed that most TCR beta V segments appeared in productive rearrangements either about 90% or about 30% of the time, which broadly matched IMGT annotations. Compared with the 666-donor mean, donors in an Asian-associated ancestry cluster had fewer N-insertions in productive TCRs, according to a later genetic analysis. The classifier was reported to diagnose cytomegalovirus status with high specificity and sensitivity in both the original and validation cohorts. According to a later analysis, TCR association rates differed among HLA loci, with DRB1 alleles showing the most associated TCRs and HLA-C alleles showing the fewest. A further reported finding was that TCR beta sequences accurately predicted the HLA-A and HLA-B alleles for most subjects in the first cohort. Immune exposure information for the cohort was limited to CMV serostatus. According to a later analysis, most CMV-associated TCR beta chains appeared to be HLA-restricted, and the HLA associations seemed to be driven largely by CMV exposure. Because counts were too low, roughly 17 rarely observed V segments, including chromosome 9 orphons, were left out of the earlier analysis of a few hundred of the donors. Sequencing depth was assumed to be roughly uniform across donors in the presence/absence analyses, though that assumption may not hold. HLA typing was unavailable for some donors at each locus, so association tests used only the typed subset. An association between a missense DCLRE1C variant and V-gene and J-gene trimming of TCR beta chains was found in a later genetic analysis and replicated in an independent cohort. A later analysis reported that several top co-occurrence clusters appeared linked to parvovirus B19, influenza, CMV and Epstein-Barr virus. A group of highly shared sequence variants was considered likely to be a technical artifact of the sequencing pipeline. Most TCR sequences were seen in very few donors, while some public TCRs were found in many individuals. Linkage disequilibrium might explain the correlated functional status among segregating V segments, but an unknown experimental factor could not be excluded.

Library generation was performed with the immunoSEQ multiplex PCR assay. For the multiplex PCR, a mixture combining 60 forward primers for TCR Vbeta segments and 13 reverse primers for TCR Jbeta segments was used. A multiplex PCR assay on genomic DNA amplified the CDR3 region of rearranged TCR beta genes. The amplified TCR beta libraries were sequenced on the Illumina HiSeq System as 87-base-pair reads. The authors processed their data as follows. Across the 666 repertoires, a later analysis counted tens of millions of unique TCR beta chains, 9.5 million to 12 million of which were shared by at least two donors. To remove PCR and sequencing errors, raw reads were error-corrected and collapsed into unique sequences using a nearest-neighbor algorithm that merged closely related sequences. CDR3 sequences were aligned to IMGT reference sequences to assign V, D and J gene segments. For a sequence to be retained, a match of at least six nucleotides was required to both a V gene segment and a J gene segment. Rearrangements were classified as productive when the CDR3 lacked stop codons and remained in frame with V and J, and all other rearrangements were classified as non-productive. CDR3 was defined according to IMGT convention as the region running from the second conserved V-encoded cysteine to the conserved J-encoded phenylalanine. The earlier analysis of 500 to 650 of the donors excluded any sequence lacking an unambiguous match to a single V gene segment. An earlier analysis of 587 of the donors classified V segments as functional when productive rearrangements were above 56.7% and as segregating when the standard deviation between donors was above 5%. A statistical classification framework was developed to diagnose cytomegalovirus status using the catalog of TCR beta chain sequences. In a later analysis, V and J genes were assigned by comparing TCR nucleotide sequences against IMGT/GENE-DB human TR gene sequences. In a later analysis, CDR3 sequences and most-parsimonious VDJ recombination scenarios were assigned using the TCRdist pipeline. In a later analysis, every TCR beta chain was defined by the combination of its CDR3 amino acid sequence and its V-gene family, and reads without a unique V-gene family were dropped. A later analysis removed 500 to 600 highly shared, low-generation-probability nucleotide sequences to deal with suspected cross-contamination and a sequencing artifact. In a later analysis, a clonal expansion index for each public chain was calculated from normalized within-repertoire ranks of inferred template counts. Generation probabilities in a later analysis came from a VDJ recombination model fitted to out-of-frame rearrangements, and those results were checked against IGoR. In a later analysis, hypergeometric tests were used to score TCR-TCR, TCR-HLA and TCR-CMV co-occurrence, with a repertoire-size bias correction applied to TCR pairs. To estimate false discovery rates, a later analysis permuted the HLA or CMV assignments 20 times. In a later analysis, co-occurring TCRs were grouped using DBSCAN, with TCRdist sequence similarity added in when clustering inside HLA-allele-positive subsets. Repertoires with fewer than 30,000 or more than 120,000 public chains were left out of co-occurrence clustering, as were five repertoires with anomalous nucleotide sharing. Held by TCRdb, this immuneACCESS table contains in-frame sequences only and omits some clones. Under half of the omission traces to an unresolved V gene where checked; the cause of the rest is unknown. V and J calls plus clone size are reproduced from that table; the DNA served to infer D and trimming. Across this sample there are about 43,000 clones, with around three quarters seen only once. The ten largest make up 1.4% of the sample.

The cohort comprised fewer than 750 healthy bone marrow donors. At the time of sampling, every cohort member was nominally healthy, though immune exposures that went unrecorded were likely present. The donor was CMV seronegative and belonged to the group of over 350 seronegative cohort members. Every donor gave a peripheral blood sample, and the peripheral blood mononuclear cells from that sample were used for TCR beta sequencing. Genomic DNA extraction from the blood cell samples was performed with the Qiagen DNeasy Blood Extraction Kit. With respect to this clone: The specificity of this receptor is unknown. Per-nucleotide qualities are absent, and no much larger clonotype sits a single base away.

Trimming leaves V shorter by 2 bases and J shorter by 4 bases, with the junction holding 2 bases beyond the gene matches. The CDR3, cysteine through phenylalanine, is 14 amino acids long. Just the 42-base CDR3 DNA is kept, in frame starting at base 1. Looking up the germline V gene (reference sequence) yields CDR1 WNHNN and CDR2 SYGVQD. Sequencing used PBMCs. The origin of this receptor is a man aged 25 to 45 in good health and CMV-seronegative. The receptor chain draws on TRBV10-1 and TRBJ1-3; the central 7 bases match TRBD1. The encoded CDR3 is CASSEAGGGNTIYF. In nucleotide form, the sequence is TGCGCCAGCAGTGAGGCAGGGGGAGGAAACACCATATATTTT.